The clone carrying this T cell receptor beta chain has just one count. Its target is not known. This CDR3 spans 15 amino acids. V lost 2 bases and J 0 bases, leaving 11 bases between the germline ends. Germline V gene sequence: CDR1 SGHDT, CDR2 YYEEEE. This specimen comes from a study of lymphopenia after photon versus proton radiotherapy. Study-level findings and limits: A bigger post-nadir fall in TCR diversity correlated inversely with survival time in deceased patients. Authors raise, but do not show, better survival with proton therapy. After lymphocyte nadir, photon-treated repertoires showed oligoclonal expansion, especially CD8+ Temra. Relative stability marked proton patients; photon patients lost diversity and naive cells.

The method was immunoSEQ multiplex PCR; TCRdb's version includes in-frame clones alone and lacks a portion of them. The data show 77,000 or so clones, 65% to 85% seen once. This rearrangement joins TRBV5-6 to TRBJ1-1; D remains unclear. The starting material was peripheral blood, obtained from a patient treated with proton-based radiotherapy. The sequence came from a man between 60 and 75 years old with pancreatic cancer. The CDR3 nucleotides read TGTGCCAGCAGCTTTGCGCACACAATGAACACTGAAGCTTTCTTT. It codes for CASSFAHTMNTEAFF.